Shown below are 30 T cell receptor beta chains from a single sample sequenced in a study of blood T cell repertoires in COVID-19. Clones were sequenced by immunoSEQ multiplex PCR, and TCRdb holds only the in-frame ones, with some missing. Counted here are some 160,000 clones, around four fifths occurring once; the ten biggest clones make up roughly 8.1%. Sample: peripheral blood. The receptors derive from an elderly woman with COVID-19, enrolled during active disease.

This rearrangement joins TRBV7-9 to TRBJ1-2; D is possibly TRBD1 (5 bases). This CDR3 spans 15 amino acids. Trimming took off 1 base at V and 5 bases at J, with 14 bases between the two ends. The germline V gene encodes CDR1 SEHNR and CDR2 FQNEAQ (reference sequence). For the CDR3, the DNA is TGTGCCAGCAGCTTAGAGTCAGGGAATTTATATGGCTACACCTTC. It encodes CASSLESGNLYGYTF.

The chain is built from TRBV5-1 and TRBJ2-2; D possibly corresponds to TRBD2 (5 bases). This CDR3 has 15 residues. Germline CDR1 SGHRS, CDR2 YFSETQ. V lost 0 bases and J lost 3, with 9 bases in between. CDR3 sequence reads: CASSLDAGHTGELFF. CDR3 nucleotide sequence: TGCGCCAGCAGCTTGGATGCGGGCCACACCGGGGAGCTGTTTTTT.

The chain employs TRBV15 and TRBJ2-3; a possible D gene is TRBD2 (5 bases). The CDR3 runs to 15 residues. The germline gives CDR1 LNHNV, CDR2 YYDKDF (reference sequence). V lost 5 bases and J lost 0, with 12 bases in between. CDR3 region: CATSPMRVSTDTQYF. The CDR3 DNA is TGTGCCACCAGCCCTATGCGGGTGAGCACAGATACGCAGTATTTT.

V and J are TRBV6-2 or TRBV6-3 and TRBJ2-6, with no clear D. The CDR3 consists of 14 residues. CDR1 is MNHEY and CDR2 is SVGEGT in the germline V gene. Between the trimmed V and J ends, which lost 5 bases and 3 bases, there was a span of 8 bases. This CDR3 reads CASSSSGGANVLTF. In nucleotides, the CDR3 is TGTGCCAGCAGTAGTTCCGGTGGGGCCAACGTCCTGACTTTC.

The rearrangement links TRBV5-1 to TRBJ1-1; 7 bases map to TRBD1. Per germline, CDR1 SGHRS and CDR2 YFSETQ. V trimming: 4 bases; J trimming: 2 bases; junction bases outside the gene matches: 11. The CDR3 has 16 amino acids. Here the CDR3 reads CASSIGQAYPNTEAFF. The DNA for the CDR3 is TGCGCCAGCAGCATAGGACAGGCCTATCCCAACACTGAAGCTTTCTTT.

Here the CDR3 DNA reads TGTGCCAGCAGCCGGGACAGCTTTAGCCAGCCCCAGCATTTT. Its protein is CASSRDSFSQPQHF. V gene TRBV3-1 (or the pseudogene TRBV3-2) combines with J gene TRBJ1-5; 7 positions agree with TRBD1. V was pared by 4 bases and J by 7 bases, with 7 bases of the junction left unmatched. There are 14 residues in the CDR3. Per the germline V gene, CDR1 is LGHDT and CDR2 is YNNKEL (reference sequence).

Turning to this clone: The same CDR3 also results from other DNA sequences found in this sample. The CDR3 protein is CASSQGSSYEQYF. For the CDR3, the DNA is TGCGCCAGCAGCCAGGGGAGCTCCTACGAGCAGTACTTC. This chain uses TRBV4-1 with TRBJ2-7; D possibly corresponds to TRBD2 (5 bases). Between the trimmed V and J ends, which lost 3 bases and 0 bases, there was a span of 6 bases. From germline, CDR1 is MGHRA and CDR2 YSYEKL. The CDR3 contains 13 residues.

In its sample, this clone was seen a few times. J is TRBJ1-6 and V is TRBV5-1; 7 bases are a match to TRBD1. Germline V gene sequence: CDR1 SGHRS, CDR2 YFSETQ. Trimming cost V 4 bases and J 7 bases; bases outside gene matches: 11. The CDR3 length is 16 residues. Written as DNA, the CDR3 is TGCGCCAGCAGCGCGGGGCGGGGACAGAAAAATTCACCCCTCCACTTT. Translation: CASSAGRGQKNSPLHF.

This sequence joins TRBV19 and TRBJ1-3, with D uncertain. Between the trimmed V and J ends, which lost 5 bases and 0 bases, there was a span of 14 bases. Germline V lookup: CDR1 LNHDA, CDR2 SQIVND (reference sequence). There are 16 residues in the CDR3. The CDR3 here is CASSDPAGSSGNTIYF. DNA of the CDR3: TGTGCCAGTAGTGACCCGGCGGGAAGCTCTGGAAACACCATATATTTT.

The chain carries TRBV6-5 and TRBJ2-1, with TRBD2 matching over 11 bases. Germline V gives CDR1 MNHEY, CDR2 SVGAGI. The CDR3 is made up of 13 amino acids. Losses at the gene ends were 6 bases for V and 9 bases for J; bases not matched to a gene: 4. The CDR3 DNA sequence: TGTGCCAGCAGGGCTAGCGGGGGGTCTGAGCAGTTCTTC. It yields the protein CASRASGGSEQFF.

The genes are TRBV9 and TRBJ2-3; 10 bases match TRBD2. The germline gives CDR1 SGDLS, CDR2 YYNGEE. Trimming removed 4 bases from V and 4 bases from J; junction bases left unmatched: 9. The CDR3 covers 16 residues. In DNA form, the CDR3 reads TGTGCCAGCAGCCCCTTAGCGGGAGGCTCCGCAGATACGCAGTATTTT. It specifies CASSPLAGGSADTQYF.

The rearrangement joins TRBV5-1 to TRBJ2-2; D perhaps matches TRBD1 (6 bases). V lost 4 bases and J lost 0, with 10 bases in between. CDR3 size: 15 residues. In germline, CDR1 is SGHRS, CDR2 YFSETQ. The CDR3 sequence: CASSPGAANTGELFF. DNA for the CDR3: TGCGCCAGCAGCCCAGGGGCGGCGAACACCGGGGAGCTGTTTTTT.

CDR3 bases: TGTGCCAGTAGTCTCCACGGACAAACCAGGGAGCAGTACTTC. It translates to CASSLHGQTREQYF. This rearrangement joins TRBV19 to TRBJ2-7; TRBD1 is a possible D gene (5 bases). Deletions cut 5 bases from V and 7 bases from J, with 18 bases between. The CDR3 sequence is 14 residues long. Germline-derived CDR1 and CDR2 are LNHDA and SQIVND (reference sequence).

The J gene is TRBJ2-1, the V gene TRBV14; the D gene is possibly TRBD2 (6 bases). This CDR3 spans 13 amino acids. Germline assignment: CDR1 SGHDN and CDR2 FVKESK. The V gene lost 4 bases and the J gene lost 15 bases, with 19 bases spanning the gap. The CDR3 loop reads CASSPSSQVGGFF. The CDR3, as DNA: TGTGCCAGCAGCCCTTCGTCCCAGGTCGGGGGGTTCTTC.

This clone appeared a few times. This chain's CDR3 is CASSDAGEQYF. The CDR3 DNA follows: TGTGCCAGCAGTGACGCGGGGGAGCAGTACTTC. This chain links TRBV6-2 or TRBV6-3 with TRBJ2-7, with a weak D call TRBD2 (6 bases). V was shortened by 5 bases and J by 7 bases, with 9 bases between the two germline ends. Germline assignment: CDR1 MNHEY and CDR2 SVGEGT. This CDR3 is built from 11 residues.

This chain joins TRBV24-1 and TRBJ2-2; weak D call: TRBD2 (5 bases). CDR1 KGHDR and CDR2 SFDVKD come from the germline V gene. The ends were cut back, 4 bases at V and 6 bases at J, with 11 bases in the middle. The CDR3 consists of 14 residues. The CDR3 DNA reads as TGTGCCACCAGTGACCCGAGAGGGTCCGGGGAGCTGTTTTTT. Translation gives CATSDPRGSGELFF.

The chain recombines TRBV7-9 with TRBJ2-2, with no clear D. The CDR3 length is 16 residues. Germline V gene lookup returns CDR1 SEHNR and CDR2 FQNEAQ (reference sequence). V dropped 6 bases and J dropped 1 base, with 15 bases sitting between them. CDR3 sequence reads: CASRPLGGGNTGELFF. CDR3 sequence (DNA): TGTGCCAGCAGGCCCCTGGGTGGCGGGAACACCGGGGAGCTGTTTTTT.

The chain recombines TRBV5-1 with TRBJ2-7; 13 bases are a match to TRBD2. V lost 4 bases and J lost 4; bases outside the gene matches: 2. Germline V gene data show CDR1 as SGHRS and CDR2 as YFSETQ. The CDR3 is 14 residues long. The CDR3: CASSPGLAGYEQYF. The CDR3 DNA follows: TGCGCCAGCAGCCCGGGACTAGCGGGATACGAGCAGTACTTC.

This rearrangement joins TRBV19 to TRBJ1-5; 9 nucleotides match TRBD1. This CDR3 has 13 residues. V lost 7 bases to trimming and J lost 10 bases; unmatched junction nucleotides: 8. Germline V lookup: CDR1 LNHDA, CDR2 SQIVND (reference sequence). In nucleotides, the CDR3 is TGTGCCAGTACCCTAACAGGGGGCGGACCCCAGCATTTT. Translating gives CASTLTGGGPQHF. The full variable domain, in which reference TRBV19 and TRBJ1-5 provide the parts outside the CDR3, is DGGITQSPKYLFRKEGQNVTLSCEQNLNHDAMYWYRQDPGQGLRLIYYSQIVNDFQKGDIAEGYSVSREKKESFPLTVTSAQKNPTAFYLCASTLTGGGPQHFGDGTRLSIL.

The V call is TRBV5-1, the J call TRBJ1-2; D is unresolved. Germline CDR1 is SGHRS and CDR2 is YFSETQ. The length of the CDR3 is 13 residues. The V and J ends lost 0 bases and 2 bases respectively, with 5 bases between them. CDR3 sequence: CASSLGANYGYTF. The DNA for the CDR3 is TGCGCCAGCAGCTTGGGCGCCAACTATGGCTACACCTTC.

The chain is built from TRBV6-5 and TRBJ1-1, with 8 positions matching TRBD1. Germline trimming cut 3 bases from V and 1 base from J; bases unmatched to any gene: 7. The CDR3 runs 16 residues. CDR1 MNHEY and CDR2 SVGAGI come from the germline V gene. CDR3: CASSYGTGTTNTEAFF. CDR3 coding DNA: TGTGCCAGCAGTTATGGGACAGGAACAACGAACACTGAAGCTTTCTTT.

CDR3 in amino acids: CSVVKGANTEAFF. The CDR3 DNA is TGCAGCGTTGTTAAGGGAGCCAACACTGAAGCTTTCTTT. The V call is TRBV29-1, the J call TRBJ1-1; D uncertain. The CDR3 is 13 residues long. Germline V gives CDR1 SQVTM, CDR2 ANQGSEA. Trimming removed 4 bases from V and 2 bases from J, with 11 bases in between. Variable domain in full (rest from reference TRBV29-1 and TRBJ1-1): SAVISQKPSRDICQRGTSLTIQCQVDSQVTMMFWYRQQPGQSLTLIATANQGSEATYESGFVIDKFPISRPNLTFSTLTVSNMSPEDSSIYLCSVVKGANTEAFFGQGTRLTVV.

V and J are TRBV7-3 and TRBJ1-2, with 7 positions matching TRBD1. The V and J ends lost 6 bases and 8 bases, in that order; junction bases with no gene match: 6. This CDR3 comprises 12 residues. Germline assignment: CDR1 SGHTA and CDR2 FQGTGA. This chain's CDR3 is CASSSSGGGYTF. The CDR3, as DNA: TGTGCCAGCAGTTCTTCAGGGGGAGGCTACACCTTC.

The rearrangement joins TRBV27 to TRBJ2-7; TRBD1 agrees at 7 bases. Germline CDR1 and CDR2: MNHEY and SMNVEV (reference sequence). The V and J ends lost 8 bases and 2 bases, in that order; junction bases with no gene match: 6. The CDR3 length is 13 residues. CDR3 residues: CASGDRQTYEQYF. The CDR3 nucleotides read TGTGCCAGCGGGGACAGACAAACCTACGAGCAGTACTTC.

The J gene is TRBJ1-2, the V gene TRBV28; D uncertain. From germline, CDR1 is MDHEN and CDR2 SYDVKM. V lost 5 bases and J lost 1, with 8 bases in between. The CDR3 runs 13 residues. CDR3 sequence: CASSQSLNYGYTF. The CDR3 DNA is TGTGCCAGCAGTCAATCACTTAACTATGGCTACACCTTC.

J is TRBJ2-3 and V is TRBV5-1; 11 positions match TRBD2. Looked up from germline, CDR1 is SGHRS and CDR2 is YFSETQ. CDR3 length: 16 amino acids. Unmatched junction bases numbered 4, after V lost 4 bases and J lost 0 bases. The CDR3 sequence: CASSPLAGGSTDTQYF. CDR3 in DNA: TGCGCCAGCAGCCCCTTAGCGGGAGGGAGCACAGATACGCAGTATTTT. Filled out from reference TRBV5-1 and TRBJ2-3, the complete variable domain reads KAGVTQTPRYLIKTRGQQVTLSCSPISGHRSVSWYQQTPGQGLQFLFEYFSETQRNKGNFPGRFSGRQFSNSRSEMNVSTLELGDSALYLCASSPLAGGSTDTQYFGPGTRLTVL.

The chain has TRBV7-9 and TRBJ2-1; 13 nucleotides line up with TRBD2. The CDR3 runs 16 residues. Trimming took 2 bases from V and 12 from J; bases not matched to a gene: 10. CDR1 is SEHNR and CDR2 is FQNEAQ in the germline V gene (reference sequence). The CDR3 reads CASSLNGLAGANRQFF. The DNA of the CDR3 is TGTGCCAGCAGCTTAAACGGACTAGCGGGAGCGAATCGGCAGTTCTTC.

The chain links TRBV7-2 to TRBJ1-2; D is undetermined. Trimming took 2 bases from V and 5 from J, leaving 9 bases between them. From germline, CDR1 is SGHTA and CDR2 FQGNSA. The CDR3 sequence is 13 residues long. The CDR3 here is CASSLSQAYGYTF. The CDR3 region has the DNA TGTGCCAGCAGCTTATCCCAAGCTTATGGCTACACCTTC.

This clone came up a few times. J is TRBJ2-5 and V is TRBV7-9; 7 nucleotides align to TRBD1. The length of the CDR3 is 13 residues. In germline, CDR1 is SEHNR, CDR2 FQNEAQ (reference sequence). Trimming took 6 bases from V and 1 from J; bases not matched to a gene: 2. The CDR3 nucleotides read TGTGCCAGCAGACGGGACAGCCAAGAGACCCAGTACTTC. It yields the protein CASRRDSQETQYF.

In its sample, this clone was seen once. The V gene is TRBV6-1, the J gene TRBJ2-3; 15 positions match TRBD2. There are 16 residues in the CDR3. Germline CDR1 reads MNHNS; CDR2 reads SASEGT. J lost 4 bases, V lost 1 base, and 0 bases had no gene match. CDR3 sequence (DNA): TGTGCCAGCAGTGAAGGGACTAGCGGGGGGGCAGATACGCAGTATTTT. As protein: CASSEGTSGGADTQYF.